Listed below are T cell receptor beta chains from one sample, sequenced in a study of cytomegalovirus exposure and HLA in healthy donors. This table comes from immunoSEQ multiplex PCR, and its TCRdb copy is limited to in-frame clones, with some not included. The data contain about 99,000 clones, approximately 79% of them seen just once; the ten biggest clones take up 5.8%. Sequencing was performed on PBMCs. The receptors stem from a man aged 55 to 70 in good health and CMV-seropositive. Both conserved end residues are part of each CDR3. A D gene is named only where the DNA matches it firmly. Clone size is given for some rows only: seen once, a few or many times, or a class if the clone is expanded.

TRBV6-5	TRBD2	-	TRBJ2-5	TGTGCCAGCAGTCGGACTAGCGCGGAGGAGACCCAGTACTTC	CASSRTSAEETQYF
TRBV5-1	TRBD2	-	TRBJ2-7	TGCGCCAGCAGGGGACTAGCGGAAACCTACGAGCAGTACTTC	CASRGLAETYEQYF
TRBV7-9	TRBD1	few	TRBJ2-3	TGTGCCAGCAGCTTAGGTCCAGGGGGCTACACAGATACGCAGTATTTT	CASSLGPGGYTDTQYF
TRBV30	TRBD1	-	TRBJ1-5	TGTGCCTGGAGTCAGACAGGGGGCGAACAGCCCCAGCATTTT	CAWSQTGGEQPQHF
TRBV19	TRBD2	-	TRBJ2-7	TGTGCCAGTAGTACGTCTAGCGGGGGGGGGATGGAAGAGCAGTACTTC	CASSTSSGGGMEEQYF
TRBV18	TRBD2	once	TRBJ2-2	TGTGCCAGCTCACGACTAGCGGGGGACACCGGGGAGCTGTTTTTT	CASSRLAGDTGELFF
TRBV19	-	few	TRBJ1-1	TGTGCCAGTGGAGAGACCGTACCTGAAGCTTTCTTT	CASGETVPEAFF
TRBV2	TRBD2	-	TRBJ2-5	TGTGCCAGCAGTGAAGCGGGGACTAGCGTAGAGACCCAGTACTTC	CASSEAGTSVETQYF
TRBV29-1	TRBD1	few	TRBJ1-1	TGCAGCGTAGCCCGCGGGACAGGTCCTGAAGCTTTCTTT	CSVARGTGPEAFF
TRBV7-7	TRBD2	-	TRBJ2-2	TGTGCCAGCAGCCACTTAGGGAGGGCCGCGGGGGGCGTGACCGGGGAGCTGTTTTTT	CASSHLGRAAGGVTGELFF
TRBV2	-	once	TRBJ1-2	TGTGCCAGCAGTGAAGCGCTCGGGGGCTATGGCTACACCTTC	CASSEALGGYGYTF
TRBV19	-	-	TRBJ2-1	TGTGCCAGTAGTATCTGGCAGGGTGGAAGAGGCAATGAGCAGTTCTTC	CASSIWQGGRGNEQFF
TRBV25-1	-	-	TRBJ1-1	TGTGCCAGCAGCCCCCCCGGCGGCCCGAACACTGAAGCTTTCTTT	CASSPPGGPNTEAFF
TRBV10-2	TRBD2	-	TRBJ2-5	TGCGCCAGCACAGCGGGGGGGCAAGAGACCCAGTACTTC	CASTAGGQETQYF
TRBV6-1	-	-	TRBJ1-2	TGTGCCAGCAGTGATTGGGGAAGGGGGTATGGCTACACCTTC	CASSDWGRGYGYTF
TRBV6-1	-	-	TRBJ2-1	TGTGCCAGCAGTGAGAGTGGGGGGGCCCCCTACAATGAGCAGTTCTTC	CASSESGGAPYNEQFF
TRBV14	-	-	TRBJ2-1	TGTGCCAGCAGCCATTCGACGGGATTACGAACCTACAATGAGCAGTTCTTC	CASSHSTGLRTYNEQFF
TRBV28	TRBD1	-	TRBJ1-2	TGTGCCAGCAGTCCCGGAGGGCTACAGGGGAACTATGGCTACACCTTC	CASSPGGLQGNYGYTF
TRBV7-6	TRBD1	few	TRBJ1-3	TGTGCCAGCAGTTCTATAACAGGGGCGAATGGAAACACCATATATTTT	CASSSITGANGNTIYF
TRBV7-6	-	few	TRBJ1-3	TGTGCCAGCAGCGCTACCTACAGGGTTGAAGAAAACACCATATATTTT	CASSATYRVEENTIYF
TRBV11-2	-	-	TRBJ2-7	TGTGCCAGCAGCTTAGAGACGGGAAGCTCCTACGAGCAGTACTTC	CASSLETGSSYEQYF
TRBV18	TRBD1	-	TRBJ2-3	TGTGCCAGCTCACCGACAGGGAGCACAGATACGCAGTATTTT	CASSPTGSTDTQYF
TRBV7-9	-	-	TRBJ1-3	TGTTCCAGCAGCCCCAGGCCAACGACGGGAAACACCATATATTTT	CSSSPRPTTGNTIYF